This T cell receptor (beta chain) was retrieved from a study of cytomegalovirus exposure and HLA in healthy donors. On the study more broadly: Of all 400 or so donors who were genotyped, about 80% belonged to the Caucasian-associated ancestry cluster.

The study's findings and limits: A later analysis reportedly identified an Asian-associated ancestry cluster as carrying fewer N-insertions than the 666-donor mean.

Points on this clone: Its target is unknown.

PCR was performed using 60 Vbeta and 13 Jbeta primers. Clones were read by immunoSEQ multiplex PCR, and TCRdb kept only the in-frame ones, dropping some. The data show 170,000 or so clones, with 80% to 85% seen just once and 0.38% held by the top ten. The source material was PBMCs. This clonotype was obtained from a boy aged 2 to 9 in good health and CMV-seronegative.

The CDR3: CASSHGRDRDPGELFF. In DNA, the CDR3 is TGCGCCAGCAGTCATGGAAGGGACAGGGACCCCGGGGAGCTGTTTTTT. This chain uses TRBV5-1 with TRBJ2-2; 9 nucleotides line up with TRBD1. Germline CDR1 reads SGHRS; CDR2 reads YFSETQ. V trimming: 5 bases; J trimming: 6 bases; junction bases outside the gene matches: 11. This CDR3 region has 16 residues.